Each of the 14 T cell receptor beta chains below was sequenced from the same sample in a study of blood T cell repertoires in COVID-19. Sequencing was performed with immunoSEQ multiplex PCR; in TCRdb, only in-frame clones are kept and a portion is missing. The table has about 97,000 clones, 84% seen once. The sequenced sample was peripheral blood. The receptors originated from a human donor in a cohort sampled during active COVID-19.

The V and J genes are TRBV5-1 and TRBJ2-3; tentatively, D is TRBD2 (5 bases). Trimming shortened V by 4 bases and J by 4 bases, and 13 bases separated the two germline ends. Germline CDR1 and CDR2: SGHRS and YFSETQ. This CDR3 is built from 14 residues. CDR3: CASSPEGFPDTQYF. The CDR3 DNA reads TGCGCCAGCAGCCCCGAGGGCTTCCCAGATACGCAGTATTTT.

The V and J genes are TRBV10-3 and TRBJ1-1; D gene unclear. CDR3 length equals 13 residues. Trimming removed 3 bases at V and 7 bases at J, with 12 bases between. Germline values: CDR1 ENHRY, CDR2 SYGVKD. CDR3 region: CAISDTSLFEAFF. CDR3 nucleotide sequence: TGTGCCATCAGTGACACTTCTCTGTTTGAAGCTTTCTTT.

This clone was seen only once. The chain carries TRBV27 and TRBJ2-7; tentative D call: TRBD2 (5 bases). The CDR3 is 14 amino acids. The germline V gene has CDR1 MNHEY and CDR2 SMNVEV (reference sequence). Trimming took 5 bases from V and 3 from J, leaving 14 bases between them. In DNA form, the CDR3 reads TGTGCCAGCAGTCCAGGCAAGAGCGGCTACGAGCAGTACTTC. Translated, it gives CASSPGKSGYEQYF.

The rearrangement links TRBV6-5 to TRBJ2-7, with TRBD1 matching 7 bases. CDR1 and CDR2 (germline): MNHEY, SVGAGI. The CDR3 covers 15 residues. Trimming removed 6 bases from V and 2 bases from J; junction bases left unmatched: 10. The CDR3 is CASRHPSTGAYEQYF. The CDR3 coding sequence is TGTGCCAGCAGGCACCCCTCTACAGGGGCCTACGAGCAGTACTTC.

The CDR3, as DNA: TGTGCCAGCAGCTTGTTCCTCGGTCGTGCCTACAATGAGCAGTTCTTC. It specifies CASSLFLGRAYNEQFF. This sequence joins TRBV5-8 and TRBJ2-1; D not resolved. V was pared by 1 base and J by 2 bases, with 13 bases between. The CDR3 is 16 residues long. Germline V lookup: CDR1 SGHTS, CDR2 YDEGEE.

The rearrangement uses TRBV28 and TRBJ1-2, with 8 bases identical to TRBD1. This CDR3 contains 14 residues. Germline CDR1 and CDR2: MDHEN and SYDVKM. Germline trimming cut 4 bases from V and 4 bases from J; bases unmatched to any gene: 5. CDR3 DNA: TGTGCCAGCAGTTCCCCGGGACAGGCCTATGGCTACACCTTC. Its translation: CASSSPGQAYGYTF.

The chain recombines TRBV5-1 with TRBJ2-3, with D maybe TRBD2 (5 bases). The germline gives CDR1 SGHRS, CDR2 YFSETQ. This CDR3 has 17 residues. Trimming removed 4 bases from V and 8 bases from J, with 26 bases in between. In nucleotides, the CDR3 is TGCGCCAGCAGCATTTTAGCGTGGGAAAGATCGTTAGTTACGCAGTATTTT. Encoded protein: CASSILAWERSLVTQYF.

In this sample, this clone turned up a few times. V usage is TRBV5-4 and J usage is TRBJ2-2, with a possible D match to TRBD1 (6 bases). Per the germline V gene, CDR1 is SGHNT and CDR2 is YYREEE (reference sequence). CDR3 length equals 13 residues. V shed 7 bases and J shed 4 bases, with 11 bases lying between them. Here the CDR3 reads CASGGHLTGELFF. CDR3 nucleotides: TGTGCCAGCGGGGGACACCTCACCGGGGAGCTGTTTTTT.

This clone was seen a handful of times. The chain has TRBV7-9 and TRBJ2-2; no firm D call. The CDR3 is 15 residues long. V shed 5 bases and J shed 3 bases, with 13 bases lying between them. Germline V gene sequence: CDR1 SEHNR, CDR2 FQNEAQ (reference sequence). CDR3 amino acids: CASSPLRGYTGELFF. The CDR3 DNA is TGTGCCAGCAGCCCACTAAGAGGCTACACCGGGGAGCTGTTTTTT.

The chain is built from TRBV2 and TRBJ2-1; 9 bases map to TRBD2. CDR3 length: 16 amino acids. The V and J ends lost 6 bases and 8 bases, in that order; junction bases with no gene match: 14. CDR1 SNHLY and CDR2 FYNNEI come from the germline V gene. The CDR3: CASSPIGRGGRDEQFF. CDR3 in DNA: TGTGCCAGCAGCCCCATAGGGCGGGGGGGCCGTGATGAGCAGTTCTTC. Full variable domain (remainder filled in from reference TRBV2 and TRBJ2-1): EPEVTQTPSHQVTQMGQEVILRCVPISNHLYFYWYRQILGQKVEFLVSFYNNEISEKSEIFDDQFSVERPDGSNFTLKIRSTKLEDSAMYFCASSPIGRGGRDEQFFGPGTRLTVL.

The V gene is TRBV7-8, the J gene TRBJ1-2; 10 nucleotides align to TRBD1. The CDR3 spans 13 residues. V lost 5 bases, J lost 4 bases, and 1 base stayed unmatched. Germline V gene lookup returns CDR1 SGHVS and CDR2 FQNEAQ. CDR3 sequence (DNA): TGTGCCAGCAGCCGGACAGGGGGCTATGGCTACACCTTC. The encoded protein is CASSRTGGYGYTF. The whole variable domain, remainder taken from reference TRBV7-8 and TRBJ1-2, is GAGVSQSPRYKVAKRGQDVALRCDPISGHVSLFWYQQALGQGPEFLTYFQNEAQLDKSGLPSDRFFAERPEGSVSTLKIQRTQQEDSAVYLCASSRTGGYGYTFGSGTRLTVV.

CDR3 sequence (DNA): TGTGCCAGCAGCTTGGACAGGGCGTCGACCGGGGAGCTGTTTTTT. Translated, it gives CASSLDRASTGELFF. V and J are TRBV5-4 and TRBJ2-2, with TRBD1 as a possible D gene (6 bases). V gave up 0 bases and J gave up 5 bases, with 11 bases separating them. Germline V gene sequence: CDR1 SGHNT, CDR2 YYREEE (reference sequence). The CDR3 sequence is 15 residues long.

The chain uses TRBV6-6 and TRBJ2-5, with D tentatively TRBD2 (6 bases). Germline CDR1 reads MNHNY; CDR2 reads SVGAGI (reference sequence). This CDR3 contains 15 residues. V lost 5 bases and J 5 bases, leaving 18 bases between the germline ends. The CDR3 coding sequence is TGTGCCAGCAGTCCCCGGGAGACCCTAAGGGAGACCCAGTACTTC. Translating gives CASSPRETLRETQYF.

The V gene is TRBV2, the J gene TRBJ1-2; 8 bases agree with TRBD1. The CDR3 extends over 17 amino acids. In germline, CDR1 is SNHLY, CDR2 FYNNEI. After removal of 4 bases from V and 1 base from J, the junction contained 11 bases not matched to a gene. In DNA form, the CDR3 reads TGTGCCAGCAGTGCCCCCCGGGACAGGCGCCATAACTATGGCTACACCTTC. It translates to CASSAPRDRRHNYGYTF.